These 32 T cell receptor beta chains originate from one sample sequenced in a study of T cell changes during pregnancy in multiple sclerosis. Produced via immunoSEQ multiplex PCR; TCRdb's table is partial and in-frame only. The profile shows 55,000 to 65,000 clones, 93% of them singletons. The sequencing used CD4+ T cells from peripheral blood mononuclear cells, collected before pregnancy. These receptors were collected from a female donor with multiple sclerosis, enrolled in a pregnancy study.

The chain employs TRBV7-3 and TRBJ2-5; D not resolved. Trimming stripped 2 bases from V and 5 bases from J, with 12 bases between. Germline values: CDR1 SGHTA, CDR2 FQGTGA. This CDR3 spans 14 amino acids. The CDR3 DNA reads TGTGCCAGCAGCTTACTAAAGTACTCGGAGACCCAGTACTTC. It yields the protein CASSLLKYSETQYF. The variable domain in full, with the rest retrieved from reference TRBV7-3 and TRBJ2-5, is GAGVSQTPSNKVTEKGKYVELRCDPISGHTALYWYRQSLGQGPEFLIYFQGTGAADDSGLPNDRFFAVRPEGSVSTLKIQRTERGDSAVYLCASSLLKYSETQYFGPGTRLLVL.

The rearrangement joins TRBV11-2 to TRBJ2-1; TRBD2 matches at 13 bases. The length of the CDR3 is 19 residues. Trimming at V came to 4 bases and at J to 7 bases, leaving 16 bases not matched to a gene. Germline V gives CDR1 SGHAT, CDR2 FQNNGV. The CDR3 sequence: CASSYPIGGALAGGNEQFF. CDR3 coding DNA: TGTGCCAGCAGCTACCCCATAGGGGGGGCACTAGCGGGGGGGAATGAGCAGTTCTTC.

This chain links TRBV28 with TRBJ1-1; tentatively, D is TRBD1 (6 bases). Germline loops: CDR1 MDHEN, CDR2 SYDVKM. This CDR3 comprises 14 residues. V lost 6 bases to trimming and J lost 4 bases, with 15 bases between them. For the CDR3, the DNA is TGTGCCAGCAGGGGAACAGGGAGTCCCACTGAAGCTTTCTTT. Translating it yields CASRGTGSPTEAFF.

This clone was observed a single time. The chain joins TRBV18 to TRBJ1-3; D is perhaps TRBD1 (5 bases). The ends were cut back, 2 bases at V and 0 bases at J, with 20 bases in the middle. CDR1 is KGHSH, CDR2 LQKENI, per germline. The length of the CDR3 is 19 residues. This CDR3 reads CASSPTLGQGLSSGNTIYF. DNA for the CDR3: TGTGCCAGCTCACCAACCCTAGGCCAGGGATTAAGCTCTGGAAACACCATATATTTT.

This clone was counted only a few times. The chain employs TRBV29-1 and TRBJ2-1; 7 nucleotides line up with TRBD2. V trimming: 4 bases; J trimming: 7 bases; junction bases outside the gene matches: 10. The CDR3 length is 14 residues. Per germline, CDR1 SQVTM and CDR2 ANQGSEA. The CDR3 reads CSVVPGGVRNEQFF. In nucleotides, the CDR3 is TGCAGCGTTGTACCGGGAGGCGTTAGGAATGAGCAGTTCTTC.

The V and J genes are TRBV7-2 and TRBJ1-1; D may be TRBD1 (6 bases). The germline CDR1 and CDR2 sequences are SGHTA and FQGNSA. V was shortened by 1 base and J by 1 base, with 13 bases between the two germline ends. The CDR3 runs to 16 residues. The CDR3 spells CASSLETGRANTEAFF. CDR3 bases: TGTGCCAGCAGCTTAGAGACAGGAAGGGCGAACACTGAAGCTTTCTTT.

V gene TRBV9 combines with J gene TRBJ2-5, with unresolved D. CDR1 SGDLS and CDR2 YYNGEE come from the germline V gene. The CDR3 is 12 amino acids. The V gene lost 3 bases and the J gene lost 5 bases, with 8 bases spanning the gap. Here the CDR3 reads CASSGLSETQYF. For the CDR3, the DNA is TGTGCCAGCAGCGGTCTTTCGGAGACCCAGTACTTC.

This chain uses TRBV6-1 with TRBJ1-5, with D possibly matching TRBD1 (5 bases). CDR1 and CDR2 (germline): MNHNS, SASEGT. This CDR3 comprises 16 residues. V shed 1 base and J shed 0 bases, with 10 bases lying between them. The DNA for the CDR3 is TGTGCCAGCAGTGAAGGGACACTCTATAGCAATCAGCCCCAGCATTTT. Its translation: CASSEGTLYSNQPQHF.

The gene calls are TRBV7-6 and TRBJ2-3; 9 bases are shared with TRBD2. CDR1 is SGHVS, CDR2 FNYEAQ, per germline. The V gene end was trimmed by 2 bases and the J gene end by 4 bases; junction bases not matched to a gene: 7. The CDR3 length is 16 residues. CDR3 loop: CASSLNPGLASDTQYF. In DNA form, the CDR3 reads TGTGCCAGCAGCTTAAACCCGGGACTAGCTTCAGATACGCAGTATTTT.

In this sample, this clone turned up a few times. The genes are TRBV28 and TRBJ1-5, with D tentatively TRBD1 (6 bases). Germline CDR1 is MDHEN and CDR2 is SYDVKM. The V and J ends lost 6 bases and 0 bases respectively, with 12 bases between them. The CDR3 length is 15 residues. CDR3 DNA sequence: TGTGCCAGCAGCCTCGGGACAACTAGCAATCAGCCCCAGCATTTT. Amino acid sequence: CASSLGTTSNQPQHF.

The chain combines TRBV9 with TRBJ2-5; TRBD2 is a possible D gene (6 bases). Trimming left V 0 bases short and J 2 bases short, with 8 bases between. Germline V gene lookup returns CDR1 SGDLS and CDR2 YYNGEE. CDR3 length: 14 amino acids. CDR3 amino acids: CASSVGTTQETQYF. The CDR3 DNA reads as TGTGCCAGCAGCGTAGGGACTACTCAAGAGACCCAGTACTTC.

This chain uses TRBV19 with TRBJ2-3; the match to TRBD2 covers 14 bases. V was clipped by 5 bases and J by 3 bases; unmatched bases: 13. Germline V lookup: CDR1 LNHDA, CDR2 SQIVND (reference sequence). The CDR3 spans 19 residues. This chain's CDR3 is CASSLTSGRGGWSTDTQYF. As DNA, the CDR3 is TGTGCCAGTAGTCTGACTAGCGGGAGGGGAGGGTGGAGTACAGATACGCAGTATTTT.

The rearrangement joins TRBV28 to TRBJ2-3, with a possible D match to TRBD2 (6 bases). V was shortened by 5 bases and J by 1 base, with 13 bases between the two germline ends. The germline gives CDR1 MDHEN, CDR2 SYDVKM. The CDR3 length is 15 residues. This chain's CDR3 is CASSPPGLRTDTQYF. CDR3 DNA sequence: TGTGCCAGCAGTCCCCCGGGACTCCGCACAGATACGCAGTATTTT.

The genes are TRBV11-3 and TRBJ2-3, with a weak D call TRBD1 (6 bases). Trimming took off 5 bases at V and 0 bases at J, with 12 bases between the two ends. CDR3 size: 15 residues. Germline-derived CDR1 and CDR2 are SGHNT and YENEEA. This CDR3 reads CASSPGQTSTDTQYF. The DNA for the CDR3 is TGTGCCAGCAGCCCCGGACAGACGAGCACAGATACGCAGTATTTT.

The rearrangement uses TRBV4-1 and TRBJ1-3; 7 bases are shared with TRBD1. This CDR3 spans 16 amino acids. J lost 2 bases, V lost 1 base, and 5 bases had no gene match. Germline assignment: CDR1 MGHRA and CDR2 YSYEKL. The CDR3 nucleotides read TGCGCCAGCAGCCAAGTTTGGCAGGGGGCTGGAAACACCATATATTTT. Amino acid sequence: CASSQVWQGAGNTIYF.

The chain couples TRBV5-4 to TRBJ2-2; D is perhaps TRBD2 (5 bases). The CDR3 is made up of 15 amino acids. V was clipped by 0 bases and J by 6 bases, with 12 bases between them. Germline lookup yields CDR1 SGHNT and CDR2 YYREEE (reference sequence). CDR3: CASSLGGSGPGELFF. CDR3 nucleotide sequence: TGTGCCAGCAGCTTGGGAGGGAGTGGGCCCGGGGAGCTGTTTTTT.

The V call is TRBV6-5, the J call TRBJ1-5, with D perhaps matching TRBD1 (6 bases). CDR3 length: 13 amino acids. Germline V gives CDR1 MNHEY, CDR2 SVGAGI. Between the trimmed V and J ends, which lost 8 bases and 2 bases, there was a span of 10 bases. CDR3 DNA sequence: TGTGCCAGCGCGAACAGGGGCAATCAGCCCCAGCATTTT. Encoded protein: CASANRGNQPQHF.

The V and J genes are TRBV7-6 and TRBJ2-2, with TRBD2 matching 13 bases. With 5 bases clipped from V and 4 bases from J, the junction kept 4 bases outside the gene matches. This CDR3 region has 16 residues. Per germline, CDR1 SGHVS and CDR2 FNYEAQ. This chain's CDR3 is CASSLGLAGSTGELFF. The CDR3 DNA is TGTGCCAGCAGCCTGGGACTAGCGGGATCCACCGGGGAGCTGTTTTTT.

This clone has only a few counts. The chain couples TRBV2 to TRBJ2-7; TRBD1 might be the D (6 bases). The CDR3 length is 13 residues. The germline V and J ends were trimmed by 3 bases and 1 base, with 7 bases remaining between them. CDR1 and CDR2 (germline): SNHLY, FYNNEI. The CDR3 reads CASSDRGSYEQYF. CDR3 coding DNA: TGTGCCAGCAGTGACAGGGGATCCTACGAGCAGTACTTC. The whole variable domain, remainder taken from reference TRBV2 and TRBJ2-7, is EPEVTQTPSHQVTQMGQEVILRCVPISNHLYFYWYRQILGQKVEFLVSFYNNEISEKSEIFDDQFSVERPDGSNFTLKIRSTKLEDSAMYFCASSDRGSYEQYFGPGTRLTVT.

There are a few counts of this clone. This chain uses TRBV29-1 with TRBJ2-1; 12 nucleotides agree with TRBD1. Germline values: CDR1 SQVTM, CDR2 ANQGSEA. The CDR3 totals 15 residues. The junction had 12 bases not matched to a gene; V was cut back by 7 bases and J by 8 bases. CDR3 amino acids: CSAGTGGSFRDEQFF. Here the CDR3 DNA reads TGCAGCGCCGGGACAGGGGGCTCTTTTCGGGATGAGCAGTTCTTC.

This chain connects TRBV5-3 to TRBJ2-3; the match to TRBD2 covers 7 bases. TRBV5-3 belongs to the ORF category, with a function that is uncertain. V lost 4 bases to trimming and J lost 2 bases; unmatched junction nucleotides: 7. The CDR3 has 15 residues. Written as DNA, the CDR3 is TGTGCCAGAAGCCCTGGACGGGAGGCCACAGATACGCAGTATTTT. The encoded protein is CARSPGREATDTQYF.

The chain links TRBV10-3 to TRBJ2-5; 7 bases fit TRBD2. This CDR3 has 12 residues. J gave up 5 bases and V 8 bases, and 5 bases lay outside the gene matches. Germline assignment: CDR1 ENHRY and CDR2 SYGVKD. CDR3 coding DNA: TGTGCCATCGGGGCTAGCGGTGAGACCCAGTACTTC. Translation: CAIGASGETQYF.

This clone came up a few times. V and J are TRBV11-3 and TRBJ2-5; no firm D call. Germline V CDR1 and CDR2: SGHNT, YENEEA. The ends were cut back, 4 bases at V and 2 bases at J, with 11 bases in the middle. The CDR3 totals 14 residues. The CDR3 DNA reads as TGTGCCAGCAGCTACGCGAAGTTACAAGAGACCCAGTACTTC. This sequence encodes CASSYAKLQETQYF.

The sample holds a few counts of this clone. The chain is built from TRBV19 and TRBJ1-2; D gene uncertain. Germline V gene data show CDR1 as LNHDA and CDR2 as SQIVND (reference sequence). This CDR3 contains 11 residues. The V end was cut by 4 bases, the J end by 4 bases, with 4 bases between. The CDR3 DNA sequence: TGTGCCAGTAGTACTCTCTATGGCTACACCTTC. Protein product: CASSTLYGYTF.

The rearrangement links TRBV18 to TRBJ1-2, with TRBD1 as a possible D gene (6 bases). The CDR3 has 13 residues. V dropped 2 bases and J dropped 8 bases, with 12 bases sitting between them. CDR1 is KGHSH, CDR2 LQKENI, per germline. CDR3 in DNA: TGTGCCAGCTCACCAGGCAGGGGTGAGGGCTACACCTTC. Translated, it gives CASSPGRGEGYTF.

CDR3 bases: TGTGCCAGCTCACCGATGAGACTAGCGGGAGAGAGAGAGACCCAGTACTTC. Its protein is CASSPMRLAGERETQYF. V gene TRBV18 combines with J gene TRBJ2-5, with 12 bases identical to TRBD2. Trimming at V came to 3 bases and at J to 4 bases, leaving 9 bases not matched to a gene. The CDR3 consists of 17 residues. Germline CDR1 and CDR2: KGHSH and LQKENI.

The chain recombines TRBV7-2 with TRBJ2-7, with TRBD2 matching over 7 bases. The CDR3 loop spans 14 amino acids. Germline CDR1 and CDR2: SGHTA and FQGNSA. The V gene end was trimmed by 1 base and the J gene end by 7 bases; junction bases not matched to a gene: 7. The CDR3 DNA is TGTGCCAGCAGCTTAGTGGCGGGAGCTTCTGAGCAGTACTTC. Protein: CASSLVAGASEQYF.

This chain uses TRBV7-2 with TRBJ2-7; weak D call: TRBD1 (5 bases). CDR1 and CDR2 from the germline V gene are SGHTA and FQGNSA. This CDR3 contains 14 residues. Trimming left V 5 bases short and J 5 bases short, with 16 bases between. The CDR3 here is CASSRDRLMNEQYF. The CDR3 DNA sequence: TGTGCCAGCAGCCGCGACAGACTTATGAACGAGCAGTACTTC.

The genes are TRBV2 and TRBJ2-5, with a tentative D call TRBD1 (6 bases). Germline CDR1 is SNHLY and CDR2 is FYNNEI. The V end was cut by 5 bases, the J end by 5 bases, with 12 bases between. The CDR3 contains 13 residues. The CDR3, as DNA: TGTGCCAGCAGTAAAACAGGGCGTGAGACCCAGTACTTC. Protein sequence: CASSKTGRETQYF.

The gene calls are TRBV19 and TRBJ2-2; 8 bases are shared with TRBD2. CDR3 length equals 16 residues. V shed 5 bases and J 0 bases; nucleotides not matched to a gene: 5. The germline gives CDR1 LNHDA, CDR2 SQIVND (reference sequence). CDR3 sequence reads: CASSATSGANTGELFF. In DNA, the CDR3 is TGTGCCAGTAGTGCTACTAGCGGAGCGAACACCGGGGAGCTGTTTTTT.

V gene TRBV7-3 combines with J gene TRBJ2-3, with TRBD1 identical over 8 bases. Germline loops: CDR1 SGHTA, CDR2 FQGTGA. The CDR3 consists of 15 residues. V gave up 5 bases and J gave up 0 bases; unmatched junction bases: 4. The CDR3 DNA reads TGTGCCAGCAGCAGCAGGGGGCCCAGCACAGATACGCAGTATTTT. Protein product: CASSSRGPSTDTQYF.

This chain connects TRBV7-9 to TRBJ2-7; 12 nucleotides match TRBD1. The CDR3 is 18 amino acids. The V and J ends lost 3 bases and 4 bases, in that order; junction bases with no gene match: 13. Germline V lookup: CDR1 SEHNR, CDR2 FQNEAQ (reference sequence). The CDR3 DNA reads TGTGCCAGCAGCTTCCCAGTAACCGGGACAGGGGGCAGGTACGAGCAGTACTTC. This sequence encodes CASSFPVTGTGGRYEQYF.